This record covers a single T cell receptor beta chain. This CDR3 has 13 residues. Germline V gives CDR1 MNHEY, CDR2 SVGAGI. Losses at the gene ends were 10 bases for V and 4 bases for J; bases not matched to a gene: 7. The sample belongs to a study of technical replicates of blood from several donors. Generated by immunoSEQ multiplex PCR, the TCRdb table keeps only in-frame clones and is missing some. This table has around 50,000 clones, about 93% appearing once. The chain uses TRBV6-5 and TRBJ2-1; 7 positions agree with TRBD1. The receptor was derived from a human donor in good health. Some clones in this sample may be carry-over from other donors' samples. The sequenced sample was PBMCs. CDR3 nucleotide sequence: TGTGCCACCGGGACAGCTTTATACAATGAGCAGTTCTTC. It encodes CATGTALYNEQFF.